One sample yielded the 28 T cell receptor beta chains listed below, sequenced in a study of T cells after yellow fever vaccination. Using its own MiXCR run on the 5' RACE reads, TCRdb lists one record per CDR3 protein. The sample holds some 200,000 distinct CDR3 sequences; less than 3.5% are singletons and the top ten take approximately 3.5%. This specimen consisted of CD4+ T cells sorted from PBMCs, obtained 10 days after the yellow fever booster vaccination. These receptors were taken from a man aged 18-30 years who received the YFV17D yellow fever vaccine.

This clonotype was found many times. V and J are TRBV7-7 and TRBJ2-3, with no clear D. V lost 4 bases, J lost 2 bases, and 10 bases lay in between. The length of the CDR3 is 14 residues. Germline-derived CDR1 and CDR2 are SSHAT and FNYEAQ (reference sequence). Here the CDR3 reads CASSSLSNTDTQYF. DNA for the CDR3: TGTGCCAGCAGCTCTCTATCAAACACAGATACGCAGTATTTT.

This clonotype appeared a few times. This CDR3 reads CASSENEGEQYF. Written as DNA, the CDR3 is TGTGCCAGCAGTGAAAATGAGGGTGAGCAGTACTTC. The chain links TRBV2 to TRBJ2-7; D might be TRBD2 (5 bases). The CDR3 is 12 amino acids. From germline, CDR1 is SNHLY and CDR2 FYNNEI. Trimming pared 2 bases from V and 7 bases from J, leaving 9 bases between.

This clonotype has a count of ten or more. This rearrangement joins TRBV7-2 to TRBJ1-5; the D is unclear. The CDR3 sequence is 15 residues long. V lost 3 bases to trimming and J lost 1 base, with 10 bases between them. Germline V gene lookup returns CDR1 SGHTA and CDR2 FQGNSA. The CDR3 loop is CASSLGFDSNQPQHF. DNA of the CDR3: TGTGCCAGCAGCTTGGGGTTCGACAGCAATCAGCCCCAGCATTTT.

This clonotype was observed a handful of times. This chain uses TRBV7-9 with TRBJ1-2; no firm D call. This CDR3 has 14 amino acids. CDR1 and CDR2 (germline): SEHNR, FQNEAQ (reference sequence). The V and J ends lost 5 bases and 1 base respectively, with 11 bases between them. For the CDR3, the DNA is TGTGCCAGCAGCGCCCAGTTAATTAACTATGGCTACACCTTC. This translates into CASSAQLINYGYTF.

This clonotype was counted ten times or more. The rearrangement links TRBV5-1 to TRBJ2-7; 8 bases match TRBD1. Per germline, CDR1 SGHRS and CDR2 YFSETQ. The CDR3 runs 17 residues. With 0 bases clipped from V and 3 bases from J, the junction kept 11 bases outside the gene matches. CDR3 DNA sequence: TGCGCCAGCAGCTTGGGGCCCAGGGCAGGGGGCAACTACGAGCAGTACTTC. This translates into CASSLGPRAGGNYEQYF.

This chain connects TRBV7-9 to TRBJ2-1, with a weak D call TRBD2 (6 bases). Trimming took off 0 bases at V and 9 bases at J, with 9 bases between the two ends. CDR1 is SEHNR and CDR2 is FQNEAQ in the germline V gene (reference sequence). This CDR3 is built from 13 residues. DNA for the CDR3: TGTGCCAGCAGCTTAGCGGGGGGATCTGAGCAGTTCTTC. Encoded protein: CASSLAGGSEQFF.

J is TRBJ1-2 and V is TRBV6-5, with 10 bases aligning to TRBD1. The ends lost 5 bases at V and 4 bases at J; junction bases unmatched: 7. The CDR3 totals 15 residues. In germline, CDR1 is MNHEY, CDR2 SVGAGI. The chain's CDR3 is CASSVRQGAGYGYTF. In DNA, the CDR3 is TGTGCCAGCAGTGTAAGACAGGGGGCCGGCTATGGCTACACCTTC.

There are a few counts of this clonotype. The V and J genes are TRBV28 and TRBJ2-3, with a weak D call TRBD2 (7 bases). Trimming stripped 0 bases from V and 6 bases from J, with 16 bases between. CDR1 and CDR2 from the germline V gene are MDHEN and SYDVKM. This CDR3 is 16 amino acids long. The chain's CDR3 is CASSLWVGGHPDTQYF. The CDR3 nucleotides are TGTGCCAGCAGTTTATGGGTCGGGGGGCACCCGGATACGCAGTATTTT.

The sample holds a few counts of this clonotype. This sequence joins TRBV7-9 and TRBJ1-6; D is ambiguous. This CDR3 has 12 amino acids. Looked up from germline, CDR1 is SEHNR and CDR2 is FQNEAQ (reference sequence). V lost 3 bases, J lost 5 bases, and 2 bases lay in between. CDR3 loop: CASSFNNSPLHF. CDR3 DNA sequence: TGTGCCAGCAGCTTCAATAATTCACCCCTCCACTTT.

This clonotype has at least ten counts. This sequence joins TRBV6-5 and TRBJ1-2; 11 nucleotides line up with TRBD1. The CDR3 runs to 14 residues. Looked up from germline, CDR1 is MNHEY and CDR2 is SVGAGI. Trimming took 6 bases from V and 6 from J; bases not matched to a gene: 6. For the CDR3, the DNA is TGTGCCAGCAGATCCGGACAGGGGGCGGATGGCTACACCTTC. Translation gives CASRSGQGADGYTF.

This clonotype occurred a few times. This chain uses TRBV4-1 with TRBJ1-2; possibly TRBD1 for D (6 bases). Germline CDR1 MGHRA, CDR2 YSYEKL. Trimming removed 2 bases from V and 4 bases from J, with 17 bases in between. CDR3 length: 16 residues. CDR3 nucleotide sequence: TGCGCCAGCAGCCAACCACTCGACAGGAGGATCTATGGCTACACCTTC. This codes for CASSQPLDRRIYGYTF.

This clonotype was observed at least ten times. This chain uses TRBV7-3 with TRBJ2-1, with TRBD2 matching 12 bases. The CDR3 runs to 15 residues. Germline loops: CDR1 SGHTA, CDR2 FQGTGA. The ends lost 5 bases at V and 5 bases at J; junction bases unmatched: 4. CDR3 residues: CASSLAGGLNNEQFF. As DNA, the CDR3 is TGTGCCAGCAGCCTAGCGGGGGGGCTAAACAATGAGCAGTTCTTC.

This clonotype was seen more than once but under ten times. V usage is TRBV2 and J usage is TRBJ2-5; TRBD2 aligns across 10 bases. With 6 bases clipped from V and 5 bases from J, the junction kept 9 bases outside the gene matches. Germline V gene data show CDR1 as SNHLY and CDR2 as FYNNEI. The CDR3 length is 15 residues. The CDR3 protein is CASRAGGRGGETQYF. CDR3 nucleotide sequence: TGTGCCAGCAGAGCGGGGGGGCGTGGAGGGGAGACCCAGTACTTC. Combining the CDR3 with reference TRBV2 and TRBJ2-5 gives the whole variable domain EPEVTQTPSHQVTQMGQEVILRCVPISNHLYFYWYRQILGQKVEFLVSFYNNEISEKSEIFDDQFSVERPDGSNFTLKIRSTKLEDSAMYFCASRAGGRGGETQYFGPGTRLLVL.

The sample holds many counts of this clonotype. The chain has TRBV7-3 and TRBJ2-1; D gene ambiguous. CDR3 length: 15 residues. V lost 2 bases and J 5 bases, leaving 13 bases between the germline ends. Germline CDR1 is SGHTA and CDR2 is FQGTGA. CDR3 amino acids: CASSLFSGTHNEQFF. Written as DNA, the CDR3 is TGTGCCAGCAGCTTATTTTCAGGAACCCACAATGAGCAGTTCTTC.

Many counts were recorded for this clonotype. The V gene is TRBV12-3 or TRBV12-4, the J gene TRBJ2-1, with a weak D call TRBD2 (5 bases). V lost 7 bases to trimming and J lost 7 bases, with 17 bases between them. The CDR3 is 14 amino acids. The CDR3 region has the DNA TGTGCCAGCATCATCAGCGGAGCCCCAAATGAGCAGTTCTTC. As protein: CASIISGAPNEQFF.

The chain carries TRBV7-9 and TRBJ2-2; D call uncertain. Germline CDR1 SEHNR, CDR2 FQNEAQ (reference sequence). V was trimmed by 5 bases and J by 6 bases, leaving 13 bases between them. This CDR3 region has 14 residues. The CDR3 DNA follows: TGTGCCAGCAGCGCCCTCCGCGTCTCCGGGGAGCTGTTTTTT. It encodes CASSALRVSGELFF.

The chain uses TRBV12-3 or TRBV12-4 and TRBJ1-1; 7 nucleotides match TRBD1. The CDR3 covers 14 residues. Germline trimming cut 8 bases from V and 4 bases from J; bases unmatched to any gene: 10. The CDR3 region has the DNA TGTGCCAGCGGCGCCGGGACAGCGGGCACTGAAGCTTTCTTT. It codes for CASGAGTAGTEAFF.

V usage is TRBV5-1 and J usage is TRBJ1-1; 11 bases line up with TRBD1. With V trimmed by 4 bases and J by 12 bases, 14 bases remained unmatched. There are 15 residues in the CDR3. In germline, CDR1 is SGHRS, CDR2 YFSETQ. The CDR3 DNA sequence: TGCGCCAGCAGCCCGAGGCCCGGGACAGGGGGTTTGACTTTCTTT. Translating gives CASSPRPGTGGLTFF.

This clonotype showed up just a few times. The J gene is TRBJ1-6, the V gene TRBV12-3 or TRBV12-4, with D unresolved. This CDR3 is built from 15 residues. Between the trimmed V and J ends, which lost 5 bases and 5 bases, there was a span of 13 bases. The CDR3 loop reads CASSLRVGNNSPLHF. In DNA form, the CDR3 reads TGTGCCAGCAGTCTTCGCGTGGGAAATAATTCACCCCTCCACTTT.

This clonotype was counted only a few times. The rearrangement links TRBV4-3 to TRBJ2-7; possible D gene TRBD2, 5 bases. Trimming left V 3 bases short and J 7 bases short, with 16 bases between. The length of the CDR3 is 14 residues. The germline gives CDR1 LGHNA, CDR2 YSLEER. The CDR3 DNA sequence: TGCGCCAGCAGCCAGGAGGCCAGATTCGCGGAGCAGTACTTC. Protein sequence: CASSQEARFAEQYF.

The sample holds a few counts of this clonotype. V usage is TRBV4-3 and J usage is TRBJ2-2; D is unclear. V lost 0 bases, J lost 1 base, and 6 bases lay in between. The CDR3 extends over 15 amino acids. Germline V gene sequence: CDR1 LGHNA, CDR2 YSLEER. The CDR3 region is CASSQEARNTGELFF. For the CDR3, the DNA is TGCGCCAGCAGCCAAGAAGCTAGGAACACCGGGGAGCTGTTTTTT.

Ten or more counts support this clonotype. CDR3 sequence reads: CASSLGTSGGLWADTQYF. CDR3 DNA: TGTGCCAGCAGCTTAGGCACTAGCGGGGGGCTGTGGGCAGATACGCAGTATTTT. The chain joins TRBV11-2 to TRBJ2-3, with 12 bases that match TRBD2. Germline values: CDR1 SGHAT, CDR2 FQNNGV. The CDR3 contains 18 residues. V lost 1 base and J lost 4; bases outside the gene matches: 9.

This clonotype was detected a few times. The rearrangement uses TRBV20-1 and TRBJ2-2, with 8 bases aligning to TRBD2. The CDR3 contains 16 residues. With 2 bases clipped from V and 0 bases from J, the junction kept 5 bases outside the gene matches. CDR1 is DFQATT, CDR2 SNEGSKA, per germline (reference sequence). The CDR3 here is CSARTYSGANTGELFF. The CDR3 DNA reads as TGCAGTGCTAGAACTTATAGCGGGGCGAACACCGGGGAGCTGTTTTTT.

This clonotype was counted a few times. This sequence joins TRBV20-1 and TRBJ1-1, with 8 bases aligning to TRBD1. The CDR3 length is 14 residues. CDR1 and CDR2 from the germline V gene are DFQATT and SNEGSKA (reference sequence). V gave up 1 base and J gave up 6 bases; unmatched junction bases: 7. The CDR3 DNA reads TGCAGTGCTAGAGTTGGGCAGGGGGCTTCTGAAGCTTTCTTT. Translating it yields CSARVGQGASEAFF.

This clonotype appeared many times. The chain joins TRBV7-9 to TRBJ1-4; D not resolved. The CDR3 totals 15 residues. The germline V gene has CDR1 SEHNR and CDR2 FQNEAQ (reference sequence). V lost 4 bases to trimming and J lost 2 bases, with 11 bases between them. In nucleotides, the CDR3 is TGTGCCAGCAGCTCCGGGCCAGGCACTAATGAAAAACTGTTTTTT. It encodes CASSSGPGTNEKLFF.

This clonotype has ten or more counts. This CDR3 reads CASSESRTGGFNEQFF. The CDR3 DNA reads TGTGCCAGCAGTGAATCCCGGACAGGGGGCTTTAATGAGCAGTTCTTC. The rearrangement uses TRBV25-1 and TRBJ2-1; 11 bases map to TRBD1. Germline-derived CDR1 and CDR2 are MGHDK and SYGVNS. The ends lost 1 base at V and 7 bases at J; junction bases unmatched: 6. The CDR3 runs to 16 residues. Filled out from reference TRBV25-1 and TRBJ2-1, the complete variable domain reads EADIYQTPRYLVIGTGKKITLECSQTMGHDKMYWYQQDPGMELHLIHYSYGVNSTEKGDLSSESTVSRIRTEHFPLTLESARPSHTSQYLCASSESRTGGFNEQFFGPGTRLTVL.

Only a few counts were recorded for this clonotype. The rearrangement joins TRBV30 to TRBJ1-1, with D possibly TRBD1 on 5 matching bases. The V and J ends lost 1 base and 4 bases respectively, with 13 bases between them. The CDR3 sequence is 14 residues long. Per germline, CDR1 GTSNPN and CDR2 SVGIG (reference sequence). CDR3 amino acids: CAWSGDAPGTEAFF. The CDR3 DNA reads TGTGCCTGGAGTGGGGACGCACCGGGCACTGAAGCTTTCTTT.

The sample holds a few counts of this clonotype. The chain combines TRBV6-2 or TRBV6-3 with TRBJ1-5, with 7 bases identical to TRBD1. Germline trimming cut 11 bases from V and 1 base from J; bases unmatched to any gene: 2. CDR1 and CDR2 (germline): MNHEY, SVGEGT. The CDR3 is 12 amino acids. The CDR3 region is CAVQGSNQPQHF. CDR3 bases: TGTGCCGTACAGGGGAGCAATCAGCCCCAGCATTTT.